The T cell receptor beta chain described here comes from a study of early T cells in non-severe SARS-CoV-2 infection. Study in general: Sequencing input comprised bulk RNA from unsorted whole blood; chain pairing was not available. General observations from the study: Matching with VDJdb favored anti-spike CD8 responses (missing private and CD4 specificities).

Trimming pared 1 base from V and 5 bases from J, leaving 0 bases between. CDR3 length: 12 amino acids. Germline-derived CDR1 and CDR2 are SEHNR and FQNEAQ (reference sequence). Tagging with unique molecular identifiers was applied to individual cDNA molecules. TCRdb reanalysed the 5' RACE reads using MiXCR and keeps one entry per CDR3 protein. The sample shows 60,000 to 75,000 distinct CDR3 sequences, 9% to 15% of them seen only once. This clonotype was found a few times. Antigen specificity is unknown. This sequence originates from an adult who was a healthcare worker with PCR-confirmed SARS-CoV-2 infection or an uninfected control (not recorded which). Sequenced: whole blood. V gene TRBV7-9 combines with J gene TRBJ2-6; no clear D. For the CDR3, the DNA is TGTGCCAGCAGCTTAGGGGCCAACGTCCTGACTTTC. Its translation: CASSLGANVLTF.